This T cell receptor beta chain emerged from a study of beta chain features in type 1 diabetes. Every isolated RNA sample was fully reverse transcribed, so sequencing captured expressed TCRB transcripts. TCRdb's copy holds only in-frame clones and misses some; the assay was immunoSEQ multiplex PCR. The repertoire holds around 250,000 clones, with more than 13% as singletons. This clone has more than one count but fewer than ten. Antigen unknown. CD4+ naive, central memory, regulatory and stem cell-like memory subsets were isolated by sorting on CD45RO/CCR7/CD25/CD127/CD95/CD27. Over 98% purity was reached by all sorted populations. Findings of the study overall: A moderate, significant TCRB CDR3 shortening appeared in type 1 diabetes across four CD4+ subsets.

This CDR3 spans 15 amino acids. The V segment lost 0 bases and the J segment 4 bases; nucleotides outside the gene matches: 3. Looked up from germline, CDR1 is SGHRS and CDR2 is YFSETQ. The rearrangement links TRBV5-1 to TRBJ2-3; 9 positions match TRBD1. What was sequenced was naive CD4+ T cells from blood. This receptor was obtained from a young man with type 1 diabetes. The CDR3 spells CASSLDGTGSDTQYF. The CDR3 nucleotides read TGCGCCAGCAGCTTGGATGGGACAGGGTCAGATACGCAGTATTTT.